The rows below give T cell receptor beta chains drawn from one sample of a study of T cell responses to AZD1222 COVID-19 vaccine. TCRdb keeps only in-frame clones here, not all; method: immunoSEQ multiplex PCR. Altogether approximately 92,000 clones are present, around 93% being singletons, with the ten largest covering 7.5%. Sequencing used peripheral blood, obtained on day 0 of AZD1222 vaccination. The receptors here all came from an adult in good health. CDR3s include the opening cysteine and the closing phenylalanine or tryptophan.

J,V,CDR3
TRBJ2-3,TRBV14,CASSQATRDQGLNWDTQYF
TRBJ1-6,TRBV28,CASSLREALHF
TRBJ2-2,TRBV19,CASSIAAAGTGGELFF
TRBJ2-7,TRBV9,CASSHGGGVEQYF
TRBJ2-5,TRBV12-5,CASGLVPEGAETQYF
TRBJ1-1,TRBV10-1,CASSEGLNTEAFF
TRBJ2-7,TRBV7-6,CASSLEARNSGRASSEQYF
TRBJ1-1,TRBV5-4,CASSLGGTMNTEAFF
TRBJ1-2,TRBV24-1,CATSDLHGYTF
TRBJ2-3,TRBV4-2,CASSQDAQGQGTDTQYF